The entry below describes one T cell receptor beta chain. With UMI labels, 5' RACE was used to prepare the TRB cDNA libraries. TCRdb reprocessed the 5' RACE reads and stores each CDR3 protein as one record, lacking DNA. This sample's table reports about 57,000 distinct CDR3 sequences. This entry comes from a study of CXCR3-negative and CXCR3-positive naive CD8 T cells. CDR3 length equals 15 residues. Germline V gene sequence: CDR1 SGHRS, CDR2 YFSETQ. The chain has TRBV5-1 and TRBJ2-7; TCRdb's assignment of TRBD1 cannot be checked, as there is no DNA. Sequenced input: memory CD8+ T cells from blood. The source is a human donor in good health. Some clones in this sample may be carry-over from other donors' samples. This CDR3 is CASSFGQGMAYEQYF. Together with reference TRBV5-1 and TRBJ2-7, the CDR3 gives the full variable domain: KAGVTQTPRYLIKTRGQQVTLSCSPISGHRSVSWYQQTPGQGLQFLFEYFSETQRNKGNFPGRFSGRQFSNSRSEMNVSTLELGDSALYLCASSFGQGMAYEQYFGPGTRLTVT.